The 19 T cell receptor beta chains below come from one sample, sequenced in a study of T cell repertoires in cytomegalovirus infection. TCRdb reprocessed the reads with MiXCR, giving one entry per CDR3 protein. The profile shows 150,000 to 200,000 distinct CDR3 sequences, roughly 28% of them singletons. The sample was PBMCs. These receptors were collected from a human donor in good health (CMV status not recorded). Some clones in this sample may be carry-over from other donors' samples.

The chain's CDR3 is CASKQGFSSPLHF. The CDR3 bases are TGTGCCAGCAAGCAGGGTTTCAGTTCACCCCTCCACTTT. The chain joins TRBV7-6 to TRBJ1-6; D is perhaps TRBD1 (5 bases). The CDR3 covers 13 residues. CDR1 is SGHVS and CDR2 is FNYEAQ in the germline V gene. Trimming stripped 7 bases from V and 9 bases from J, with 13 bases between.

This clonotype was seen a handful of times. The chain carries TRBV6-6 and TRBJ2-7; D not resolved. In germline, CDR1 is MNHNY, CDR2 SVGAGI (reference sequence). V dropped 5 bases and J dropped 6 bases, with 8 bases sitting between them. The CDR3 is 11 amino acids. CDR3 region: CASSPAGEQYF. CDR3 bases: TGTGCCAGCAGTCCGGCCGGCGAGCAGTACTTC.

This clonotype was seen a few times. This chain connects TRBV7-8 to TRBJ1-5, with D uncertain. The CDR3 runs to 16 residues. CDR1 is SGHVS and CDR2 is FQNEAQ in the germline V gene. Trimming removed 1 base at V and 0 bases at J, with 10 bases between. The CDR3 DNA is TGTGCCAGCAGCTTAGGAAGACGGAATAGCAATCAGCCCCAGCATTTT. Translated, it gives CASSLGRRNSNQPQHF.

This clonotype was counted between two and nine times. V gene TRBV6-1 combines with J gene TRBJ2-2; TRBD2 agrees at 10 bases. The CDR3 spans 17 residues. Losses at the gene ends were 7 bases for V and 6 bases for J; bases not matched to a gene: 14. CDR1 and CDR2 (germline): MNHNS, SASEGT. The CDR3 region has the DNA TGTGCCAGCACCGCTAAGGTTTCTAGCGGGGGTGCCGGGGAGCTGTTTTTT. This codes for CASTAKVSSGGAGELFF.

The chain carries TRBV20-1 and TRBJ1-4, with D hard to call. This CDR3 has 16 residues. Germline lookup yields CDR1 DFQATT and CDR2 SNEGSKA (reference sequence). Trimming took off 0 bases at V and 8 bases at J, with 19 bases between the two ends. CDR3 residues: CSARDPSAKPGEKLFF. CDR3 DNA sequence: TGCAGTGCTAGAGATCCATCGGCCAAGCCGGGCGAAAAACTGTTTTTT.

The genes are TRBV7-9 and TRBJ1-3; D is undetermined. Germline loops: CDR1 SEHNR, CDR2 FQNEAQ (reference sequence). CDR3 size: 14 residues. Trimming left V 5 bases short and J 0 bases short, with 8 bases between. The CDR3 nucleotides read TGTGCCAGCAGCCGTATTATCTCTGGAAACACCATATATTTT. This encodes CASSRIISGNTIYF.

The J gene is TRBJ2-3, the V gene TRBV4-3; D gene uncertain. CDR1 is LGHNA and CDR2 is YSLEER in the germline V gene. This CDR3 is built from 16 residues. The V gene lost 0 bases and the J gene lost 2 bases, with 12 bases spanning the gap. The CDR3 sequence is CASSQEPNRFTDTQYF. CDR3 coding DNA: TGCGCCAGCAGCCAAGAACCTAATAGGTTCACAGATACGCAGTATTTT.

This clonotype was detected a few times. The rearrangement links TRBV20-1 to TRBJ1-5, with D uncertain. The CDR3 contains 12 residues. Germline-derived CDR1 and CDR2 are DFQATT and SNEGSKA (reference sequence). The V and J ends lost 3 bases and 1 base respectively, with 4 bases between them. The CDR3, as DNA: TGCAGTGCTAGTGGGAGCAATCAGCCCCAGCATTTT. Its translation is CSASGSNQPQHF.

In its sample, this clonotype was seen many times. The J gene is TRBJ2-5, the V gene TRBV11-2, with no clear D. With 5 bases removed from V and 1 base from J, the gap between germline ends came to 11 bases. Germline-derived CDR1 and CDR2 are SGHAT and FQNNGV. This CDR3 is built from 14 residues. CDR3 bases: TGTGCCAGCAGCCTATTGACACTCCAAGAGACCCAGTACTTC. Translated, it gives CASSLLTLQETQYF.

J is TRBJ1-2 and V is TRBV11-2, with a tentative D call TRBD1 (5 bases). This CDR3 has 14 amino acids. Germline V gene sequence: CDR1 SGHAT, CDR2 FQNNGV. Trimming took 2 bases from V and 6 from J, leaving 13 bases between them. CDR3 in DNA: TGTGCCAGCAGCTTAAAGCAGGGACGCCATGGCTACACCTTC. Residues: CASSLKQGRHGYTF.

This clonotype has only a few counts. The rearrangement uses TRBV13 and TRBJ2-2; unclear D gene. The V and J ends lost 5 bases and 2 bases respectively, with 12 bases between them. Germline CDR1 is PRHDT and CDR2 is FYEKMQ (reference sequence). The CDR3 length is 15 residues. For the CDR3, the DNA is TGTGCCAGCAGCCAGCTTAACAGCAACACCGGGGAGCTGTTTTTT. Protein: CASSQLNSNTGELFF. Full variable domain (remainder filled in from reference TRBV13 and TRBJ2-2): AAGVIQSPRHLIKEKRETATLKCYPIPRHDTVYWYQQGPGQDPQFLISFYEKMQSDKGSIPDRFSAQQFSDYHSELNMSSLELGDSALYFCASSQLNSNTGELFFGEGSRLTVL.

This clonotype was counted only a few times. The V and J genes are TRBV7-6 and TRBJ2-3, with D maybe TRBD1 (6 bases). V lost 4 bases to trimming and J lost 6 bases, with 17 bases between them. The length of the CDR3 is 15 residues. Germline V gene sequence: CDR1 SGHVS, CDR2 FNYEAQ. CDR3 residues: CASSSGTIGSDTQYF. The CDR3 bases are TGTGCCAGCAGCTCCGGGACAATCGGCTCGGATACGCAGTATTTT.

This clonotype came up many times. The chain uses TRBV7-2 and TRBJ2-3, with TRBD2 identical over 8 bases. V lost 0 bases to trimming and J lost 2 bases; unmatched junction nucleotides: 10. Germline CDR1 reads SGHTA; CDR2 reads FQGNSA. The CDR3 has 18 amino acids. The chain's CDR3 is CASSLAVGGGRNTDTQYF. The CDR3 DNA is TGTGCCAGCAGCTTAGCCGTCGGGGGGGGCCGCAACACAGATACGCAGTATTTT.

About this clonotype itself: This may stem from a read error, because a much larger clone lies one nucleotide away. The chain has TRBV7-2 and TRBJ2-3; 16 bases match TRBD2. This CDR3 is 17 amino acids long. V was pared by 5 bases and J by 8 bases, with 10 bases of the junction left unmatched. From germline, CDR1 is SGHTA and CDR2 FQGNSA. CDR3 protein: CASSPGLAGGQWATQYF. As DNA, the CDR3 is TGTGCCAGCAGCCCGGGACTAGCGGGGGGGCAATGGGCTACGCAGTATTTT.

The rearrangement uses TRBV29-1 and TRBJ1-2, with a possible D match to TRBD1 (5 bases). Germline values: CDR1 SQVTM, CDR2 ANQGSEA. The CDR3 sequence is 12 residues long. With 7 bases removed from V and 6 bases from J, the gap between germline ends came to 15 bases. Here the CDR3 reads CSGGGGADGYTF. The CDR3 DNA is TGCAGCGGTGGGGGTGGAGCGGATGGCTACACCTTC. The variable domain in full, with the rest retrieved from reference TRBV29-1 and TRBJ1-2, is SAVISQKPSRDICQRGTSLTIQCQVDSQVTMMFWYRQQPGQSLTLIATANQGSEATYESGFVIDKFPISRPNLTFSTLTVSNMSPEDSSIYLCSGGGGADGYTFGSGTRLTVV.

In its sample, this clonotype was seen a few times. The chain uses TRBV12-3 or TRBV12-4 and TRBJ2-2; D not resolved. The germline V and J ends were trimmed by 7 bases and 5 bases, with 8 bases remaining between them. The CDR3 sequence is 12 residues long. The CDR3 reads CASKSLTGELFF. The CDR3 DNA reads TGTGCCAGCAAGTCCCTAACCGGGGAGCTGTTTTTT.

CDR3 nucleotides: TGTGCCAGCAGTCCCCCACAGGGGAATAATTCACCCCTCCACTTT. Translating gives CASSPPQGNNSPLHF. The chain couples TRBV6-6 to TRBJ1-6, with TRBD1 matching 7 bases. The germline CDR1 and CDR2 sequences are MNHNY and SVGAGI (reference sequence). Unmatched junction bases numbered 6, after V lost 5 bases and J lost 5 bases. The CDR3 runs 15 residues.

This clonotype has only one observation. The chain uses TRBV19 and TRBJ1-3; D might be TRBD1 (6 bases). The CDR3 covers 15 residues. Trimming removed 8 bases at V and 4 bases at J, with 18 bases between. Germline V gene sequence: CDR1 LNHDA, CDR2 SQIVND (reference sequence). This CDR3 is CASFTQGLKGNTIYF. CDR3 DNA sequence: TGTGCCAGTTTTACCCAGGGGCTGAAAGGAAACACCATATATTTT.

This clonotype was detected many times. The chain is built from TRBV7-2 and TRBJ1-5; maybe TRBD1 (6 bases). The germline V gene encodes CDR1 SGHTA and CDR2 FQGNSA. The CDR3 has 13 amino acids. The ends were cut back, 5 bases at V and 7 bases at J, with 12 bases in the middle. The CDR3 bases are TGTGCCAGCAGCGTGGACAGAAGGCAGCCCCAGCATTTT. Encoded protein: CASSVDRRQPQHF.